This T cell receptor (beta chain) was identified during a study of cytomegalovirus exposure and HLA in healthy donors. The PCR made use of 60 Vbeta and 13 Jbeta primers. Generated by immunoSEQ multiplex PCR, the TCRdb table keeps only in-frame clones and is missing some. This table holds about 200,000 clones, approximately 80% found once. This CDR3 region has 14 residues. From germline, CDR1 is LNHDA and CDR2 SQIVND (reference sequence). V gave up 3 bases and J gave up 3 bases, with 11 bases separating them. The clonotype comes from a man aged 35 to 55 in good health and CMV-seronegative. The V gene is TRBV19, the J gene TRBJ1-2; D might be TRBD1 (5 bases). Sequencing used PBMCs. The CDR3 loop is CASSMGQNYYGYTF. DNA of the CDR3: TGTGCCAGTAGTATGGGGCAGAACTACTATGGCTACACCTTC.